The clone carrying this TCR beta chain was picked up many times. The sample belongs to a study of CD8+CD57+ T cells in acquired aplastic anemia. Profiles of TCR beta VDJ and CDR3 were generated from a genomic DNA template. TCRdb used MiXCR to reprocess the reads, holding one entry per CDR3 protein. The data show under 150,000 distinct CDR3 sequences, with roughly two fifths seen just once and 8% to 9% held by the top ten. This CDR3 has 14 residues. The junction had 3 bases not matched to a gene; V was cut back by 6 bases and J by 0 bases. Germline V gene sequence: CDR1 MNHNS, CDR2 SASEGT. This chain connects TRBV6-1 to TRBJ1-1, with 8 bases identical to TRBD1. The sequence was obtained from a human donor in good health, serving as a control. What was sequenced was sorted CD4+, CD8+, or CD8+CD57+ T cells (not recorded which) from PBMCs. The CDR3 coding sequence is TGTGCCAGCAGGGGACAGGCCTTGAACACTGAAGCTTTCTTT. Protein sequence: CASRGQALNTEAFF.